The 19 T cell receptor beta chains reported below all come from one sample, sequenced in a study of metastatic and nonmetastatic thyroid tumors. Among the patients, none had received any treatment before thyroid surgery. Using MiXCR, TCRdb re-called clones from the PCR reads. This table holds approximately 90,000 clones, around 7.8% found once. The sequencing input was blood. These receptors all come from a female donor with papillary thyroid cancer or a benign thyroid nodule (not recorded which). Some clones in this sample may be carry-over from other donors' samples.

This clone has a count of ten or more. The rearrangement links TRBV28 to TRBJ2-1, with D unclear. This CDR3 has 15 residues. Germline V gene lookup returns CDR1 MDHEN and CDR2 SYDVKM. V gave up 2 bases and J gave up 0 bases, with 8 bases separating them. The CDR3 sequence is CASSLTWSSYNEQFF. The CDR3 DNA is TGTGCCAGCAGTTTAACATGGAGCTCCTACAATGAGCAGTTCTTC.

This chain joins TRBV20-1 and TRBJ1-2; no firm D call. The germline V gene encodes CDR1 DFQATT and CDR2 SNEGSKA (reference sequence). The CDR3 length is 11 residues. V was pared by 6 bases and J by 4 bases, with 9 bases between. CDR3 DNA sequence: TGCAGTGCCCCCGCCGGCTATGGCTACACCTTC. Translated: CSAPAGYGYTF.

This chain uses TRBV18 with TRBJ1-1; TRBD1 matches at 7 bases. This CDR3 spans 15 amino acids. The V gene end was trimmed by 3 bases and the J gene end by 6 bases; junction bases not matched to a gene: 10. CDR1 is KGHSH and CDR2 is LQKENI in the germline V gene. The CDR3 spells CASSPLTGTSAEAFF. CDR3 sequence (DNA): TGTGCCAGCTCACCCCTGACAGGGACCAGCGCTGAAGCTTTCTTT.

The chain uses TRBV7-3 and TRBJ2-5, with a possible D match to TRBD1 (6 bases). The CDR3 loop spans 14 amino acids. With 5 bases removed from V and 7 bases from J, the gap between germline ends came to 17 bases. Germline loops: CDR1 SGHTA, CDR2 FQGTGA. CDR3 in DNA: TGTGCCAGCAGCCCAGGGGCAGCTTATCGGACCCAGTACTTC. Encoded protein: CASSPGAAYRTQYF.

A remark on this clone: A much larger clone lies a single base off, so this may be a read error. This same CDR3 is encoded by further DNA sequences in the sample. The V gene is TRBV29-1, the J gene TRBJ2-7; D uncertain. The CDR3 consists of 13 residues. V shed 7 bases and J shed 1 base, with 14 bases lying between them. The germline gives CDR1 SQVTM, CDR2 ANQGSEA. The DNA for the CDR3 is TGCAGCGCCGCCGGTGGGATTTCCTACGAGCAGTACTTC. Protein: CSAAGGISYEQYF.

The sample holds many counts of this clone. The chain is built from TRBV7-2 and TRBJ1-2, with unresolved D. This CDR3 contains 13 residues. V was trimmed by 6 bases and J by 2 bases, leaving 10 bases between them. CDR1 is SGHTA and CDR2 is FQGNSA in the germline V gene. Here the CDR3 reads CASSSQLNYGYTF. The CDR3 DNA follows: TGTGCCAGCAGTTCCCAGCTCAACTATGGCTACACCTTC.

The sample holds many counts of this clone. The chain has TRBV6-2 or TRBV6-3 and TRBJ2-5; possibly TRBD1 for D (5 bases). CDR3 length: 14 residues. Trimming pared 8 bases from V and 2 bases from J, leaving 15 bases between. Germline lookup yields CDR1 MNHEY and CDR2 SVGEGT. The CDR3 region is CASGRQGNQETQYF. CDR3 coding DNA: TGTGCCAGCGGGCGGCAGGGCAATCAAGAGACCCAGTACTTC.

This clone has ten or more counts. The chain uses TRBV6-4 and TRBJ1-2, with D tentatively TRBD1 (5 bases). Germline lookup yields CDR1 MRHNA and CDR2 SNTAGT. The V end lost 7 bases, the J end lost 8 bases, and 14 bases lay between the germline ends. CDR3 size: 12 residues. CDR3 in amino acids: CASIIHRYGYTF. CDR3 DNA sequence: TGTGCCAGCATTATACACAGGTACGGCTACACCTTC.

The chain combines TRBV6-1 with TRBJ2-1, with TRBD2 identical over 11 bases. With 7 bases clipped from V and 4 bases from J, the junction kept 9 bases outside the gene matches. This CDR3 is 16 amino acids long. The germline CDR1 and CDR2 sequences are MNHNS and SASEGT. The CDR3 nucleotides read TGTGCCAGCACCCTAACTAGCGGGGGCGATTACAATGAGCAGTTCTTC. Translating it yields CASTLTSGGDYNEQFF.

This clone was found many times. A much larger clone sits a single nucleotide away, making a read error possible. The chain joins TRBV10-2 to TRBJ2-1; no clear D gene. The CDR3 consists of 11 residues. The ends were cut back, 6 bases at V and 3 bases at J, with 3 bases in the middle. Germline CDR1 is WSHSY and CDR2 is SAAADI. The CDR3: CASRDYNEQFF. The DNA of the CDR3 is TGCGCCAGCAGGGACTACAATGAGCAGTTCTTC.

In its sample, this clone was seen a few times. The CDR3 here is CASERMGRGGNTIYF. The CDR3 region has the DNA TGTGCCAGCGAACGAATGGGGCGCGGTGGAAACACCATATATTTT. The gene calls are TRBV12-3 or TRBV12-4 and TRBJ1-3; D might be TRBD1 (5 bases). The CDR3 consists of 15 residues. V shed 8 bases and J shed 3 bases, with 17 bases lying between them.

Remarks on this clone: One end of the junction fails to match germline, which may point to a read error. The chain combines TRBV6-1 with TRBJ2-1; a possible D gene is TRBD1 (5 bases). CDR1 is MNHNS and CDR2 is SASEGT in the germline V gene. This CDR3 is 12 amino acids long. CDR3 nucleotide sequence: TGTGCCAGCAAGGGGATCGTCCATGAGCAGCTCTTC. Amino acid sequence: CASKGIVHEQLF.

The chain is built from TRBV14 and TRBJ2-1; TRBD2 is a possible D gene (5 bases). Germline-derived CDR1 and CDR2 are SGHDN and FVKESK. Trimming pared 4 bases from V and 12 bases from J, leaving 16 bases between. The CDR3 has 13 residues. The CDR3 region is CASSLRAAAGQFF. The CDR3 DNA follows: TGTGCCAGCAGCCTTAGAGCGGCGGCGGGGCAGTTCTTC. Looking up the rest from reference TRBV14 and TRBJ2-1 gives the full variable domain: EAGVTQFPSHSVIEKGQTVTLRCDPISGHDNLYWYRRVMGKEIKFLLHFVKESKQDESGMPNNRFLAERTGGTYSTLKVQPAELEDSGVYFCASSLRAAAGQFFGPGTRLTVL.

This clone was seen many times. The chain is built from TRBV9 and TRBJ2-2, with D perhaps matching TRBD2 (5 bases). Germline loops: CDR1 SGDLS, CDR2 YYNGEE. The V end was cut by 1 base, the J end by 7 bases, with 26 bases between. CDR3 length equals 19 residues. The CDR3 DNA reads as TGTGCCAGCAGCGTACAAAAGGACCTTGGGAGTGTTCGGAACGGGGAGCTGTTTTTT. This translates into CASSVQKDLGSVRNGELFF.

This clone was seen at least ten times. This rearrangement joins TRBV24-1 to TRBJ1-5; tentatively, D is TRBD1 (6 bases). Deletions cut 4 bases from V and 3 bases from J, with 12 bases between. The CDR3 totals 15 residues. The V gene's germline CDR1 is KGHDR and CDR2 SFDVKD. DNA for the CDR3: TGTGCCACCAGTGACCGAGGACAGCCCAATCAGCCCCAGCATTTT. It specifies CATSDRGQPNQPQHF.

This clone was seen ten or more times. Other nucleotide sequences from this sample produce the same CDR3. The chain has TRBV7-3 and TRBJ2-1, with unresolved D. CDR1 is SGHTA and CDR2 is FQGTGA in the germline V gene. The germline V and J ends were trimmed by 2 bases and 6 bases, with 11 bases remaining between them. This CDR3 spans 14 amino acids. For the CDR3, the DNA is TGTGCCAGCAGCTTAGTTTCAGGCACCAATGAGCAGTTCTTC. Amino acid sequence: CASSLVSGTNEQFF.

This clone was seen repeatedly, ten times or more. This chain joins TRBV15 and TRBJ2-7; D gene ambiguous. Per the germline V gene, CDR1 is LNHNV and CDR2 is YYDKDF (reference sequence). Trimming took off 3 bases at V and 4 bases at J, with 10 bases between the two ends. There are 13 residues in the CDR3. The CDR3 sequence is CATSSSGPYEQYF. The CDR3 coding sequence is TGTGCCACCAGCAGTAGTGGGCCTTACGAGCAGTACTTC.

This clone has ten or more counts. V is TRBV7-6 and J is TRBJ1-5; D is unclear. V lost 5 bases and J 9 bases, leaving 8 bases between the germline ends. Germline lookup yields CDR1 SGHVS and CDR2 FNYEAQ. This CDR3 comprises 11 residues. CDR3: CASSPRVPQHF. DNA for the CDR3: TGTGCCAGCAGCCCCCGGGTGCCCCAGCATTTT.

This clone has a count of ten or more. The rearrangement joins TRBV30 to TRBJ2-1, with D perhaps matching TRBD1 (6 bases). V was cut by 3 bases and J by 0 bases, with 15 bases left in between. Germline V gene data show CDR1 as GTSNPN and CDR2 as SVGIG (reference sequence). The CDR3 covers 16 residues. CDR3 nucleotide sequence: TGTGCCTGGAGCGATGGACAGAAGAGCTCCTACAATGAGCAGTTCTTC. Amino acids: CAWSDGQKSSYNEQFF.